This T cell receptor (beta chain) was identified in a study of shared clonotypes between healthy human individuals. Across the study: There were three CD4 naive, three CD4 memory, two CD8 naive and one CD8 memory plates per donor.

Clones were sequenced by immunoSEQ multiplex PCR, and TCRdb holds only the in-frame ones, with some missing. Of millions of clones in the sample, more than 90% were seen once. This clone was seen a single time. From germline, CDR1 is KGHSH and CDR2 LQKENI. V dropped 4 bases and J dropped 8; count of bases not matched to a gene: 9. This CDR3 spans 14 amino acids. Sequencing used naive CD4+ T cells sorted from blood. This sample's subset: CD45RA+ positively selected. J is TRBJ1-2 and V is TRBV18; 8 nucleotides match TRBD1. This clonotype was obtained from a man between 18 and 35 years old in good health. The CDR3 loop is CASSLFEDRAGYTF. The CDR3 nucleotides read TGTGCCAGCTCACTCTTTGAGGACAGGGCAGGCTACACCTTC.